These 15 T cell receptor beta chains were all obtained from the same sample, sequenced in a study of early stage breast cancer tumors. Measured with immunoSEQ multiplex PCR; TCRdb has only the in-frame clones, and not every one. Among about 72,000 clones, around four fifths were seen once, and the ten largest hold 3% to 3.5%. Sequencing was done on a sample of blood. The receptors come from a person between 55 and 69 years old with breast cancer.

The gene calls are TRBV14 and TRBJ2-3; no clear D. CDR1 SGHDN and CDR2 FVKESK come from the germline V gene. The CDR3 extends over 14 amino acids. Trimming shortened V by 0 bases and J by 4 bases, and 8 bases separated the two germline ends. In DNA, the CDR3 is TGTGCCAGCAGCCAAGATCTCGTTGCAGATACGCAGTATTTT. Translated: CASSQDLVADTQYF.

The J gene is TRBJ1-5, the V gene TRBV28; D unclear. This CDR3 has 14 residues. Trimming took off 2 bases at V and 4 bases at J, with 9 bases between the two ends. Germline V gene data show CDR1 as MDHEN and CDR2 as SYDVKM. The CDR3 loop is CASSLPVRNQPQHF. The CDR3, as DNA: TGTGCCAGCAGTTTACCAGTACGGAATCAGCCCCAGCATTTT. The full variable domain, rest sourced from reference TRBV28 and TRBJ1-5, is DVKVTQSSRYLVKRTGEKVFLECVQDMDHENMFWYRQDPGLGLRLIYFSYDVKMKEKGDIPEGYSVSREKKERFSLILESASTNQTSMYLCASSLPVRNQPQHFGDGTRLSIL.

The gene calls are TRBV19 and TRBJ1-1; 11 nucleotides match TRBD1. The CDR3 contains 16 residues. The V gene end was trimmed by 6 bases and the J gene end by 0 bases; junction bases not matched to a gene: 6. CDR1 is LNHDA, CDR2 SQIVND, per germline (reference sequence). This CDR3 reads CASRGTGGGMNTEAFF. Here the CDR3 DNA reads TGTGCCAGTAGGGGGACAGGGGGTGGAATGAACACTGAAGCTTTCTTT.

This clone showed up just once. V and J are TRBV5-8 and TRBJ2-6; 8 nucleotides match TRBD1. The length of the CDR3 is 15 residues. The junction had 4 bases not matched to a gene; V was cut back by 4 bases and J by 4 bases. Germline values: CDR1 SGHTS, CDR2 YDEGEE. CDR3 coding DNA: TGTGCCAGCAGCCGGACAGGGCTCGGGGCCAACGTCCTGACTTTC. This sequence encodes CASSRTGLGANVLTF. The full variable domain, with the rest looked up from reference TRBV5-8 and TRBJ2-6, is EAGVTQSPTHLIKTRGQQATLRCSPISGHTSVYWYQQALGLGLQFLLWYDEGEERNRGNFPPRFSGRQFPNYSSELNVNALELEDSALYLCASSRTGLGANVLTFGAGSRLTVL.

About this clone itself: The junction does not match germline at one end; this may be a read error. The rearrangement links TRBV7-7 to TRBJ2-2, with D possibly being TRBD1 (5 bases). Germline V gene lookup returns CDR1 SSHAT and CDR2 FNYEAQ (reference sequence). The CDR3 has 12 residues. CDR3 sequence reads: CASSFPGGELFF. CDR3 bases: TGTGCTAGCAGCTTTCCAGGGGGGGAGCTGTTTTTT.

The rearrangement uses TRBV18 and TRBJ2-7, with TRBD1 as a possible D gene (6 bases). The CDR3 contains 14 residues. V lost 1 base and J lost 2, with 9 bases in between. Germline lookup yields CDR1 KGHSH and CDR2 LQKENI. The CDR3, as DNA: TGTGCCAGCTCACCACTCGGGGACACCTACGAGCAGTACTTC. It codes for CASSPLGDTYEQYF. The full variable domain, in which reference TRBV18 and TRBJ2-7 provide the parts outside the CDR3, is NAGVMQNPRHLVRRRGQEARLRCSPMKGHSHVYWYRQLPEEGLKFMVYLQKENIIDESGMPKERFSAEFPKEGPSILRIQQVVRGDSAAYFCASSPLGDTYEQYFGPGTRLTVT.

This sequence joins TRBV28 and TRBJ1-2; unclear D gene. The CDR3 totals 12 residues. Trimming stripped 5 bases from V and 8 bases from J, with 12 bases between. Germline CDR1 MDHEN, CDR2 SYDVKM. In DNA form, the CDR3 reads TGTGCCAGCAGTCTCCCCCTCCAAGGCTACACCTTC. It yields the protein CASSLPLQGYTF.

J is TRBJ2-1 and V is TRBV6-5; D unresolved. Germline CDR1 reads MNHEY; CDR2 reads SVGAGI. There are 11 residues in the CDR3. V lost 11 bases and J lost 8, with 13 bases in between. The CDR3 DNA is TGTGCCTTCTCCCTCTGGGATGAGCAGTTCTTC. Protein product: CAFSLWDEQFF.

The chain joins TRBV5-4 to TRBJ2-3; 12 bases fit TRBD2. The CDR3 contains 16 residues. V trimming: 4 bases; J trimming: 6 bases; junction bases outside the gene matches: 9. Germline lookup yields CDR1 SGHNT and CDR2 YYREEE (reference sequence). The CDR3 here is CASSLSPGLAGDTQYF. The CDR3 region has the DNA TGTGCCAGCAGCCTATCTCCGGGACTAGCGGGCGATACGCAGTATTTT.

This clone has a single count. CDR3 protein: CASSFRVSDTGELFF. In nucleotides, the CDR3 is TGTGCCAGCAGCTTCAGGGTATCGGACACCGGGGAGCTGTTTTTT. The J gene is TRBJ2-2, the V gene TRBV5-4, with D maybe TRBD1 (5 bases). The germline gives CDR1 SGHNT, CDR2 YYREEE (reference sequence). Between the trimmed V and J ends, which lost 2 bases and 3 bases, there was a span of 11 bases. This CDR3 has 15 residues.

This chain's CDR3 is CASSLSSGYEQYF. The DNA of the CDR3 is TGTGCCAGCAGCTTATCTAGCGGGTACGAGCAGTACTTC. V usage is TRBV7-2 and J usage is TRBJ2-7, with 8 positions matching TRBD2. Germline assignment: CDR1 SGHTA and CDR2 FQGNSA. V gave up 2 bases and J gave up 4 bases; unmatched junction bases: 1. There are 13 residues in the CDR3.

V and J are TRBV5-1 and TRBJ2-5; D not resolved. V gave up 1 base and J gave up 0 bases, with 10 bases separating them. Germline CDR1 SGHRS, CDR2 YFSETQ. The CDR3 consists of 15 residues. CDR3: CASSLRDPYQETQYF. Written as DNA, the CDR3 is TGCGCCAGCAGCTTGCGAGATCCGTACCAAGAGACCCAGTACTTC.

The rearrangement joins TRBV10-3 to TRBJ2-6; D gene ambiguous. CDR3 length equals 14 residues. V was pared by 7 bases and J by 0 bases, with 7 bases between. Per the germline V gene, CDR1 is ENHRY and CDR2 is SYGVKD. The CDR3 nucleotides read TGTGCCATCAAACCGGGCTCTGGGGCCAACGTCCTGACTTTC. This encodes CAIKPGSGANVLTF.

The V gene is TRBV27, the J gene TRBJ1-2; D uncertain. The CDR3 sequence is 13 residues long. Trimming cost V 2 bases and J 4 bases, with 8 bases left between them. The germline V gene encodes CDR1 MNHEY and CDR2 SMNVEV (reference sequence). CDR3 sequence: CASSLGDSYGYTF. In DNA, the CDR3 is TGTGCCAGCAGTTTAGGTGACTCCTATGGCTACACCTTC.

The genes are TRBV5-4 and TRBJ1-2; 7 bases line up with TRBD1. J lost 5 bases, V lost 4 bases, and 8 bases had no gene match. The CDR3 totals 14 residues. Germline-derived CDR1 and CDR2 are SGHNT and YYREEE (reference sequence). In DNA, the CDR3 is TGTGCCAGCAGCCCCCATGACAGGGAATATGGCTACACCTTC. This gives the protein CASSPHDREYGYTF.